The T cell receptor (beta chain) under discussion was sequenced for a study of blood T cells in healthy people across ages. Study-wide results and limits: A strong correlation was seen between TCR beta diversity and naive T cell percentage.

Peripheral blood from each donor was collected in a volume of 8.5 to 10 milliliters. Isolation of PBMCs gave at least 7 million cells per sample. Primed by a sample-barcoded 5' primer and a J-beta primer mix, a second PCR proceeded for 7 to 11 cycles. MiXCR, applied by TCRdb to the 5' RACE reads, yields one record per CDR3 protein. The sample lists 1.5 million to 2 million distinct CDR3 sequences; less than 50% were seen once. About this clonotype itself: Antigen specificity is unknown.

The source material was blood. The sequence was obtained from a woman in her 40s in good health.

CDR3 sequence reads: CASSLTPVDRGKTQYF. The DNA of the CDR3 is TGTGCCAGCAGCTTAACCCCCGTGGACAGGGGAAAGACCCAGTACTTC. This chain joins TRBV7-2 and TRBJ2-5; 9 positions agree with TRBD1. V gave up 2 bases and J gave up 6 bases; unmatched junction bases: 10. The CDR3 length is 16 residues. Germline V lookup: CDR1 SGHTA, CDR2 FQGNSA.